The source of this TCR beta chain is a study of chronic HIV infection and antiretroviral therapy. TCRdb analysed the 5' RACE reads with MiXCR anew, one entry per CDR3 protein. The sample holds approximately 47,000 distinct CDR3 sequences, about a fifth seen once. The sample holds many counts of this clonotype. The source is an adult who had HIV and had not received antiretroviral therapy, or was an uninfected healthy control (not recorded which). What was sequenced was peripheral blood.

CDR3 sequence: CASSSHPGVDTQYF. The CDR3 bases are TGTGCCAGCAGTTCTCACCCTGGAGTGGATACGCAGTATTTT. The chain has TRBV6-1 and TRBJ2-3; D is ambiguous. Germline CDR1 and CDR2: MNHNS and SASEGT. The CDR3 consists of 14 residues. V dropped 5 bases and J dropped 6 bases, with 15 bases sitting between them.